This T cell receptor beta chain comes out of a study of T-cell reconstitution after alpha-beta-depleted transplantation in children. The TCRbeta library was prepared with unique molecular identifiers. TCRdb analysed the PCR reads with MiXCR anew, one entry per CDR3 protein. The sample has about 870,000 distinct CDR3 sequences, 15% to 20% seen once. The V and J ends lost 6 bases and 7 bases respectively, with 10 bases between them. The CDR3 has 13 amino acids. Germline V gene data show CDR1 as SGHTA and CDR2 as FQGTGA. Overall study findings and caveats: Some patients showed high day-60 TCRbeta diversity, which derived from surviving recipient T cells and thymic progenitors.

In its sample, this clonotype was seen many times. The antigen is not known. The sequence was collected from a male patient younger than 18 who had a stem cell transplant for acute lymphoblastic leukemia, so the T cells may come from the graft donor. The sequences come from PBMCs, mostly from graft donor cells, collected 360 days after TCRalphabeta/CD19-depleted stem cell transplant. The chain carries TRBV7-3 and TRBJ1-6; no clear D gene. In DNA, the CDR3 is TGTGCCAGCAGTTCGACGGGAAATTCACCCCTCCACTTT. Protein: CASSSTGNSPLHF.